These T cell receptor beta chains were read from a single sample in a study of shared clonotypes between healthy human individuals. Data came from immunoSEQ multiplex PCR; TCRdb stores just in-frame clones and leaves some out. Of nearly 1 million clones listed, approximately 80% are singletons. Sequencing was carried out using memory CD4+ T cells sorted from blood. The receptor source for this set is a man younger than 35 in good health. Each CDR3 is given with its conserved first and last residue. The D gene is left open where the match is weak. A row's size may be missing; if present it is once, few, many or a size class.

>TRBV5-6|-|-|TRBJ1-2
TGTGCCAGCAGCTCGAGGACAGACCCTAACTATGGCTACACCTTC
CASSSRTDPNYGYTF
>TRBV7-2|-|-|TRBJ1-2
TGTGCCAGCAGCCCAGCCGCAGGCGAAAACTATGGCTACACCTTC
CASSPAAGENYGYTF
>TRBV10-3|-|-|TRBJ1-1
TGTGCCGGGGGTGCGGGCACTGAAGCTTTCTTT
CAGGAGTEAFF
>TRBV4-1|-|many|TRBJ1-4
TGCGCCAGCAGCCAATGGCGGGGCGAAAAACTGTTTTTT
CASSQWRGEKLFF
>TRBV18|-|-|TRBJ1-2
TGTGCCAGCTCACCACCGTATGCGGAAAACTATGGCTACACCTTC
CASSPPYAENYGYTF
>TRBV7-9|-|few|TRBJ1-6
TGTGCCAGCAGTGTATCGTCCACGTATAATTCACCCCTCCACTTT
CASSVSSTYNSPLHF
>TRBV5-6|-|-|TRBJ1-2
TGTGCCAGCAGCTTGGGGACCGTAAGAGATGGCTACACCTTC
CASSLGTVRDGYTF
>TRBV19|-|-|TRBJ1-1
TGTGCCAGTATTCGTACAGGGCTGAACACTGAAGCTTTCTTT
CASIRTGLNTEAFF
>TRBV28|-|-|TRBJ1-3
TGTGCCAGCAGTTTAATCGCCCGGAATGGAAACACCATATATTTT
CASSLIARNGNTIYF
>TRBV25-1|-|-|TRBJ2-1
TGTGCCAGCAGTTGGGGGCCCCAGGGCCCAGGGTTCTTC
CASSWGPQGPGFF
>TRBV5-1|-|-|TRBJ1-3
TGCGCCAGCAGCTTGGATGGCAGGGGAAACACCATATATTTT
CASSLDGRGNTIYF
>TRBV9|-|-|TRBJ2-3
TGTGCCAGCAGCGTAGTAGGAAAGAGCACAGATACGCAGTATTTT
CASSVVGKSTDTQYF
>TRBV11-2|-|many|TRBJ2-5
TGTGCCAGCAGCTGGCGCTGGGGGCAAGAGACCCAGTACTTC
CASSWRWGQETQYF
>TRBV30|-|-|TRBJ1-4
TGTGCCTGGAGGTGGGGACATAATGAAAAACTGTTTTTT
CAWRWGHNEKLFF
>TRBV25-1|TRBD2|-|TRBJ2-2
TGTGCCAGCAGTGAATACAAAGCGGGAGGCCGCACCGGGGAGCTGTTTTTT
CASSEYKAGGRTGELFF
>TRBV5-1|TRBD2|-|TRBJ2-2
TGCGCCAGCAGCCCTAGCGGGAGGTCCAGCACCGGGGAGCTGTTTTTT
CASSPSGRSSTGELFF